Each of the 26 T cell receptor beta chains below was sequenced from the same sample in a study of blood T cell repertoires in COVID-19. Sequencing was performed with immunoSEQ multiplex PCR; in TCRdb, only in-frame clones are kept and a portion is missing. The sample shows tens of thousands of clones, 75% to 90% of them seen only once. The source material was peripheral blood. The source is a male donor with acute or convalescent COVID-19.

The V and J genes are TRBV5-4 and TRBJ1-1, with unresolved D. Germline V gives CDR1 SGHNT, CDR2 YYREEE (reference sequence). V lost 0 bases, J lost 7 bases, and 4 bases lay in between. The CDR3 totals 11 residues. The CDR3 protein is CASSLGGEAFF. CDR3 nucleotide sequence: TGTGCCAGCAGCTTGGGAGGTGAAGCTTTCTTT. Drawing the rest from reference TRBV5-4 and TRBJ1-1, the complete variable domain is ETGVTQSPTHLIKTRGQQVTLRCSSQSGHNTVSWYQQALGQGPQFIFQYYREEENGRGNFPPRFSGLQFPNYSSELNVNALELDDSALYLCASSLGGEAFFGQGTRLTVV.

The chain couples TRBV7-2 to TRBJ1-1, with 7 bases aligning to TRBD1. V was clipped by 5 bases and J by 11 bases; unmatched bases: 8. CDR3 size: 12 residues. CDR1 SGHTA and CDR2 FQGNSA come from the germline V gene. This CDR3 is CASSILRGVAFF. CDR3 DNA: TGTGCCAGCAGCATTCTCAGGGGGGTGGCTTTCTTT. The full variable domain, with the rest looked up from reference TRBV7-2 and TRBJ1-1, is GAGVSQSPSNKVTEKGKDVELRCDPISGHTALYWYRQSLGQGLEFLIYFQGNSAPDKSGLPSDRFSAERTGGSVSTLTIQRTQQEDSAVYLCASSILRGVAFFGQGTRLTVV.

This clone was recorded once. This rearrangement joins TRBV27 to TRBJ1-6; 9 bases are a match to TRBD1. The V gene's germline CDR1 is MNHEY and CDR2 SMNVEV (reference sequence). The J segment lost 10 bases and the V segment lost 1 base, leaving 5 bases of the junction unmatched. The CDR3 consists of 15 residues. The CDR3 region is CASSLWGTGKSPLHF. CDR3 bases: TGTGCCAGCAGTTTATGGGGGACAGGGAAATCACCCCTCCACTTT.

The rearrangement uses TRBV11-2 and TRBJ2-1, with D maybe TRBD2 (6 bases). Germline V gives CDR1 SGHAT, CDR2 FQNNGV. Deletions cut 5 bases from V and 1 base from J, with 12 bases between. This CDR3 region has 15 residues. CDR3 DNA sequence: TGTGCCAGCAGCCCTCGGGACTTTTCCTACAATGAGCAGTTCTTC. Encoded protein: CASSPRDFSYNEQFF.

The V and J genes are TRBV3-1 (or the pseudogene TRBV3-2) and TRBJ1-6, with TRBD1 as a possible D gene (6 bases). Trimming took off 3 bases at V and 1 base at J, with 7 bases between the two ends. The CDR3 contains 15 residues. The germline CDR1 and CDR2 sequences are LGHDT and YNNKEL (reference sequence). In DNA, the CDR3 is TGTGCCAGCAGCCAGGGGGCATCCTATAATTCACCCCTCCACTTT. Protein sequence: CASSQGASYNSPLHF.

The chain recombines TRBV30 with TRBJ1-1, with 9 bases aligning to TRBD1. The V segment lost 0 bases and the J segment 7 bases; nucleotides outside the gene matches: 9. The CDR3 spans 15 residues. Per germline, CDR1 GTSNPN and CDR2 SVGIG (reference sequence). The CDR3 region has the DNA TGTGCCTGGAGTGTAAGCGGACAGGGGCAGAGTGAAGCTTTCTTT. Translating it yields CAWSVSGQGQSEAFF.

V and J are TRBV5-1 and TRBJ2-2; tentatively, D is TRBD1 (6 bases). Germline V gene data show CDR1 as SGHRS and CDR2 as YFSETQ. V was clipped by 4 bases and J by 1 base, with 11 bases between them. This CDR3 is 15 amino acids long. DNA for the CDR3: TGCGCCAGCAGCAAGGACAGATTGAACACCGGGGAGCTGTTTTTT. Encoded protein: CASSKDRLNTGELFF.

The count of this clone is one. The chain joins TRBV6-5 to TRBJ2-5, with TRBD1 identical over 7 bases. The junction had 4 bases not matched to a gene; V was cut back by 6 bases and J by 0 bases. The CDR3 extends over 14 amino acids. Germline values: CDR1 MNHEY, CDR2 SVGAGI. CDR3 sequence: CASRVGQYQETQYF. CDR3 in DNA: TGTGCCAGCAGAGTGGGACAGTACCAAGAGACCCAGTACTTC.

The chain has TRBV5-6 and TRBJ2-5; TRBD1 agrees at 8 bases. V trimming: 4 bases; J trimming: 2 bases; junction bases outside the gene matches: 13. Germline V gene sequence: CDR1 SGHDT, CDR2 YYEEEE. This CDR3 is 17 amino acids long. As DNA, the CDR3 is TGTGCCAGCAGCGCCTCCGGGACAGGAGGCCTTCAAGAGACCCAGTACTTC. It translates to CASSASGTGGLQETQYF.

V is TRBV19 and J is TRBJ2-7; 7 nucleotides match TRBD1. The CDR3 sequence is 15 residues long. CDR1 is LNHDA, CDR2 SQIVND, per germline (reference sequence). The V segment lost 5 bases and the J segment 1 base; nucleotides outside the gene matches: 8. CDR3 sequence (DNA): TGTGCCAGTAGTCCTCCTGGGGGACAGTCCTACGAGCAGTACTTC. Translated, it gives CASSPPGGQSYEQYF. Looking up the rest from reference TRBV19 and TRBJ2-7 gives the full variable domain: DGGITQSPKYLFRKEGQNVTLSCEQNLNHDAMYWYRQDPGQGLRLIYYSQIVNDFQKGDIAEGYSVSREKKESFPLTVTSAQKNPTAFYLCASSPPGGQSYEQYFGPGTRLTVT.

This clone was seen only a few times. J is TRBJ1-3 and V is TRBV30; 7 bases map to TRBD1. The V gene's germline CDR1 is GTSNPN and CDR2 SVGIG (reference sequence). V dropped 5 bases and J dropped 15; count of bases not matched to a gene: 4. The CDR3 has 9 residues. This chain's CDR3 is CAWGDSPYF. CDR3 nucleotides: TGTGCCTGGGGGGACAGCCCATATTTT.

The chain combines TRBV5-1 with TRBJ2-7; 8 nucleotides line up with TRBD1. The CDR3 extends over 14 amino acids. Germline V gene data show CDR1 as SGHRS and CDR2 as YFSETQ. The V gene end was trimmed by 4 bases and the J gene end by 5 bases; junction bases not matched to a gene: 8. The CDR3 DNA reads TGCGCCAGCAGCCCTGGACAGGGAACCCACGAGCAGTACTTC. It is translated as CASSPGQGTHEQYF. Full variable domain (rest looked up from reference TRBV5-1 and TRBJ2-7): KAGVTQTPRYLIKTRGQQVTLSCSPISGHRSVSWYQQTPGQGLQFLFEYFSETQRNKGNFPGRFSGRQFSNSRSEMNVSTLELGDSALYLCASSPGQGTHEQYFGPGTRLTVT.

In DNA, the CDR3 is TGTGCCAGCAGCCCTACAGGGATGCTCAATCAGCCCCAGCATTTT. It yields the protein CASSPTGMLNQPQHF. This chain joins TRBV5-5 and TRBJ1-5; tentative D call: TRBD1 (6 bases). The CDR3 runs to 15 residues. Germline values: CDR1 SGHKS, CDR2 YYEKEE (reference sequence). Trimming left V 4 bases short and J 3 bases short, with 14 bases between.

This clone occurred once. The chain combines TRBV6-5 with TRBJ2-1, with 7 nucleotides matching TRBD1. This CDR3 spans 13 amino acids. The J segment lost 3 bases and the V segment lost 4 bases, leaving 0 bases of the junction unmatched. Germline V gene data show CDR1 as MNHEY and CDR2 as SVGAGI. The CDR3, as DNA: TGTGCCAGCAGTTGGGACAGCTACAATGAGCAGTTCTTC. Its translation is CASSWDSYNEQFF.

The chain joins TRBV10-3 to TRBJ2-2; tentatively, D is TRBD1 (6 bases). CDR3 length: 13 residues. With 10 bases removed from V and 1 base from J, the gap between germline ends came to 10 bases. Germline lookup yields CDR1 ENHRY and CDR2 SYGVKD. In DNA, the CDR3 is TGTGCCACCGCGACAGGGAACACCGGGGAGCTGTTTTTT. Its translation is CATATGNTGELFF.

The V gene is TRBV5-6, the J gene TRBJ2-3; 8 nucleotides agree with TRBD2. The CDR3 length is 15 residues. Germline loops: CDR1 SGHDT, CDR2 YYEEEE. The V and J ends lost 0 bases and 1 base, in that order; junction bases with no gene match: 1. CDR3 nucleotides: TGTGCCAGCAGCTTGGTCGGGGGGGGCACAGATACGCAGTATTTT. Its translation is CASSLVGGGTDTQYF.

A few counts support this clone. This sequence joins TRBV9 and TRBJ1-4; 8 bases match TRBD1. The V gene's germline CDR1 is SGDLS and CDR2 YYNGEE. The CDR3 runs to 17 residues. V trimming: 0 bases; J trimming: 3 bases; junction bases outside the gene matches: 7. CDR3 DNA sequence: TGTGCCAGCAGCGTAGCTACAGGGGGTCTAGCTAATGAAAAACTGTTTTTT. It specifies CASSVATGGLANEKLFF.

Remarks on this clone: An end of the junction differs from the germline gene, which may be a read error. This sequence joins TRBV7-7 and TRBJ2-5; TRBD2 aligns across 8 bases. The V gene's germline CDR1 is SSHAT and CDR2 FNYEAQ (reference sequence). This CDR3 has 13 amino acids. This CDR3 reads CASSSGGAETQYF. CDR3 DNA sequence: TGTGCTAGCAGCTCCGGGGGGGCAGAGACCCAGTACTTC.

The J gene is TRBJ1-2, the V gene TRBV11-2; D is unresolved. V lost 5 bases to trimming and J lost 8 bases, with 12 bases between them. In germline, CDR1 is SGHAT, CDR2 FQNNGV. This CDR3 is 12 amino acids long. CDR3 bases: TGTGCCAGCAGCCCCGGGATGTTAGGCTACACCTTC. Residues: CASSPGMLGYTF.

The J gene is TRBJ2-2, the V gene TRBV6-5; TRBD2 agrees at 7 bases. Germline values: CDR1 MNHEY, CDR2 SVGAGI. The J segment lost 6 bases and the V segment lost 6 bases, leaving 4 bases of the junction unmatched. CDR3 length: 13 amino acids. This CDR3 reads CASRGLVAGELFF. CDR3 in DNA: TGTGCCAGCAGAGGACTAGTTGCCGGGGAGCTGTTTTTT.

V and J are TRBV19 and TRBJ1-1, with D tentatively TRBD1 (5 bases). Trimming stripped 9 bases from V and 2 bases from J, with 10 bases between. The germline CDR1 and CDR2 sequences are LNHDA and SQIVND (reference sequence). This CDR3 has 12 amino acids. CDR3 region: CASTGQNTEAFF. The CDR3 DNA sequence: TGTGCCAGCACCGGACAAAACACTGAAGCTTTCTTT.

The chain links TRBV2 to TRBJ2-5, with a possible D match to TRBD2 (7 bases). The ends were cut back, 6 bases at V and 5 bases at J, with 19 bases in the middle. The CDR3 length is 15 residues. Germline values: CDR1 SNHLY, CDR2 FYNNEI. The CDR3 coding sequence is TGTGCCAGCAGCCGGGGGGCGTCGGCCCAGGAGACCCAGTACTTC. Translation: CASSRGASAQETQYF.

The gene calls are TRBV7-9 and TRBJ2-3; D ambiguous. This CDR3 comprises 14 residues. Germline assignment: CDR1 SEHNR and CDR2 FQNEAQ (reference sequence). V lost 5 bases and J 2 bases, leaving 11 bases between the germline ends. CDR3 region: CASSMAASTDTQYF. CDR3 DNA sequence: TGTGCCAGCAGCATGGCGGCCTCCACAGATACGCAGTATTTT.

The V call is TRBV6-6, the J call TRBJ2-7; TRBD2 matches 11 bases. Germline V gene data show CDR1 as MNHNY and CDR2 as SVGAGI (reference sequence). This CDR3 has 15 amino acids. V lost 8 bases, J lost 3 bases, and 9 bases stayed unmatched. CDR3 amino acids: CASSLSLAGGYEQYF. The CDR3 DNA is TGTGCCAGCTCTTTAAGCCTAGCGGGGGGCTACGAGCAGTACTTC.

This clone has a single count. The chain combines TRBV21-1 with TRBJ1-6; the listed D gene, TRBD1, was not tested against the DNA. TRBV21-1 is labeled a pseudogene. This CDR3 contains 15 residues. The CDR3 DNA is TGTGCCAGCAGTGAGACCACAGGGGGGAATTCACCCCTCCACTTT. This sequence encodes CASSETTGGNSPLHF.

The genes are TRBV11-2 and TRBJ2-5; D is uncertain. V gave up 4 bases and J gave up 1 base, with 13 bases separating them. CDR3 length equals 15 residues. Germline V gives CDR1 SGHAT, CDR2 FQNNGV. The CDR3 DNA reads TGTGCCAGCAGCTACGACATTTTCAGCCAAGAGACCCAGTACTTC. Amino acid sequence: CASSYDIFSQETQYF. Using reference TRBV11-2 and TRBJ2-5 for the parts outside the CDR3, the full variable domain is EAGVAQSPRYKIIEKRQSVAFWCNPISGHATLYWYQQILGQGPKLLIQFQNNGVVDDSQLPKDRFSAERLKGVDSTLKIQPAKLEDSAVYLCASSYDIFSQETQYFGPGTRLLVL.